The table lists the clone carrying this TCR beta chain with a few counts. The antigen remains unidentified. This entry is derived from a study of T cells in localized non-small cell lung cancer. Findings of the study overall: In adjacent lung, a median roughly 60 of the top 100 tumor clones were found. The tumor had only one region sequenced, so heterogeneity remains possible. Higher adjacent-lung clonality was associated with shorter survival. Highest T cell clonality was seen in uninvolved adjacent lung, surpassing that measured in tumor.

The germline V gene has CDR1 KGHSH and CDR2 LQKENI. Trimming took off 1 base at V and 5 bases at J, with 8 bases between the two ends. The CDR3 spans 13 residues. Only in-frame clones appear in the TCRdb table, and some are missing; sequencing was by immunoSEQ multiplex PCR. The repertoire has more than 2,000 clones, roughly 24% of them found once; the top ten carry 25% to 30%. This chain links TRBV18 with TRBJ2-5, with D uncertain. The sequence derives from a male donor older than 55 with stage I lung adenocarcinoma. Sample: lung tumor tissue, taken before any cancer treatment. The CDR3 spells CASSPRSQETQYF. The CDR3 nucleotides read TGTGCCAGCTCACCACGGTCGCAGGAGACCCAGTACTTC.